The 5 T cell receptor beta chains reported below all come from one sample, sequenced in a study of blood T cell repertoires in COVID-19. Repertoires were generated with immunoSEQ multiplex PCR, while TCRdb's copy carries only in-frame clones and drops some. This table has some 360,000 clones, roughly 90% appearing once. The sample comprised PBMCs or T cells enriched from blood (not recorded which). Receptors originate from a woman in her twenties or thirties who had been exposed to COVID-19.

The V call is TRBV10-3, the J call TRBJ2-1, with 7 bases lining up with TRBD2. In germline, CDR1 is ENHRY, CDR2 SYGVKD. Germline trimming cut 6 bases from V and 9 bases from J; bases unmatched to any gene: 8. The CDR3 contains 13 residues. The chain's CDR3 is CAIRGRLAFEQFF. Written as DNA, the CDR3 is TGTGCCATCAGGGGCCGACTAGCTTTTGAGCAGTTCTTC.

The chain couples TRBV7-9 to TRBJ1-4; D gene unclear. Germline V gives CDR1 SEHNR, CDR2 FQNEAQ (reference sequence). V was shortened by 2 bases and J by 5 bases, with 6 bases between the two germline ends. CDR3 length equals 13 residues. The CDR3 is CASSLLVNEKLFF. Here the CDR3 DNA reads TGTGCCAGCAGCTTACTCGTGAATGAAAAACTGTTTTTT.

The V and J genes are TRBV27 and TRBJ2-3; 11 nucleotides agree with TRBD2. After removal of 3 bases from V and 4 bases from J, the junction contained 6 bases not matched to a gene. The CDR3 loop spans 16 amino acids. Germline V gene lookup returns CDR1 MNHEY and CDR2 SMNVEV (reference sequence). As DNA, the CDR3 is TGTGCCAGCAGTTTGGTTCTAGCGGGAGGCGCAGATACGCAGTATTTT. This encodes CASSLVLAGGADTQYF.

A single count supports this clone. The CDR3, as DNA: TGCAGTGCTAGTGCCCGTCAGAGGACCTACGAGCAGTACTTC. Protein: CSASARQRTYEQYF. The chain recombines TRBV20-1 with TRBJ2-7; no firm D call. CDR1 and CDR2 (germline): DFQATT, SNEGSKA (reference sequence). The ends were cut back, 3 bases at V and 2 bases at J, with 14 bases in the middle. The CDR3 runs to 14 residues.

V usage is TRBV18 and J usage is TRBJ1-2; the D gene is possibly TRBD1 (6 bases). Germline CDR1 reads KGHSH; CDR2 reads LQKENI. The germline V and J ends were trimmed by 2 bases and 8 bases, with 27 bases remaining between them. The CDR3 totals 18 residues. This chain's CDR3 is CASSPIVLARGQMGGYTF. CDR3 DNA: TGTGCCAGCTCACCAATCGTCTTGGCCAGGGGCCAGATGGGGGGCTACACCTTC.